This T cell receptor beta chain was captured in a study of OX40 agonist ivuxolimab in advanced cancers. Background on the study: Patients received intravenous ivuxolimab every 2 weeks at 0.01 to 10 mg/kg.

Germline loops: CDR1 SGDLS, CDR2 YYNGEE. The CDR3 has 18 residues. The trim removed 4 bases at V and 5 bases at J, leaving 13 bases unmatched. Study-level points and caveats: What antigens the expanded peripheral T cells recognized was never established.

Sequenced by immunoSEQ multiplex PCR; TCRdb stores in-frame clones only, minus some. The data hold roughly 57,000 clones, with 79% observed a single time. As regards this clone: Its antigen is not identified.

Material: CD4+ or CD8+ T cells sorted from blood, obtained in a trial of the OX40 agonist ivuxolimab. V and J are TRBV9 and TRBJ2-3; TRBD2 matches 13 bases. The receptor comes from an adult with an advanced solid tumor such as melanoma, head and neck, liver or kidney cancer. CDR3 loop: CASSPRLAGGQIGDTQYF. CDR3 sequence (DNA): TGTGCCAGCAGCCCCCGACTAGCGGGGGGCCAAATAGGAGATACGCAGTATTTT.